One sample yielded the 25 T cell receptor beta chains listed below, sequenced in a study of blood T cell repertoires in COVID-19. TCRdb's table, derived via immunoSEQ multiplex PCR, lists solely in-frame clones and lacks some. The top ten clones hold 5.5% to 8% of a sample with 87,000 or so clones, about nine tenths of them seen once. The sample taken for sequencing was peripheral blood. The receptor source for this set is a man aged 18-30 years with COVID-19, enrolled during active disease.

The V and J genes are TRBV27 and TRBJ2-1; 14 bases line up with TRBD2. The CDR3 runs to 13 residues. The trim removed 4 bases at V and 15 bases at J, leaving 5 bases unmatched. The germline V gene encodes CDR1 MNHEY and CDR2 SMNVEV (reference sequence). Here the CDR3 DNA reads TGTGCCAGCAGTTCAGGACTAGCGGGAGGCGGGTTCTTC. Encoded protein: CASSSGLAGGGFF.

This clone has only a few counts. V usage is TRBV5-8 and J usage is TRBJ2-3; 7 bases fit TRBD2. CDR1 and CDR2 from the germline V gene are SGHTS and YDEGEE. The CDR3 is 14 residues long. V was pared by 1 base and J by 1 base, with 0 bases of the junction left unmatched. The DNA of the CDR3 is TGTGCCAGCAGCTTGACTAGCGGCACAGATACGCAGTATTTT. Translating it yields CASSLTSGTDTQYF.

V and J are TRBV11-2 and TRBJ2-1; 8 nucleotides align to TRBD2. J lost 3 bases, V lost 5 bases, and 12 bases had no gene match. Germline V lookup: CDR1 SGHAT, CDR2 FQNNGV. The CDR3 covers 17 residues. The DNA of the CDR3 is TGTGCCAGCAGCCAAAAATCCGGGACTAGGGTCTACAATGAGCAGTTCTTC. The encoded protein is CASSQKSGTRVYNEQFF.

The rearrangement uses TRBV15 and TRBJ1-2, with TRBD1 matching over 7 bases. The CDR3 is made up of 14 amino acids. Per germline, CDR1 LNHNV and CDR2 YYDKDF (reference sequence). Trimming cost V 5 bases and J 4 bases; bases outside gene matches: 7. CDR3 protein: CATSDRADFYGYTF. The DNA of the CDR3 is TGTGCCACCAGCGACAGGGCGGATTTCTATGGCTACACCTTC. The variable domain in full, with the rest retrieved from reference TRBV15 and TRBJ1-2, is DAMVIQNPRYQVTQFGKPVTLSCSQTLNHNVMYWYQQKSSQAPKLLFHYYDKDFNNEADTPDNFQSRRPNTSFCFLDIRSPGLGDTAMYLCATSDRADFYGYTFGSGTRLTVV.

J is TRBJ1-4 and V is TRBV28, with D maybe TRBD1 (5 bases). From germline, CDR1 is MDHEN and CDR2 SYDVKM. V lost 4 bases to trimming and J lost 11 bases, with 14 bases between them. The CDR3 length is 13 residues. DNA for the CDR3: TGTGCCAGCAGTTCCAGGGAGGTCTGGAAACTGTTTTTT. It codes for CASSSREVWKLFF. The full variable domain, rest sourced from reference TRBV28 and TRBJ1-4, is DVKVTQSSRYLVKRTGEKVFLECVQDMDHENMFWYRQDPGLGLRLIYFSYDVKMKEKGDIPEGYSVSREKKERFSLILESASTNQTSMYLCASSSREVWKLFFGSGTQLSVL.

The rearrangement links TRBV7-9 to TRBJ2-2; 8 nucleotides match TRBD2. The CDR3 runs 16 residues. Germline V CDR1 and CDR2: SEHNR, FQNEAQ (reference sequence). The ends lost 4 bases at V and 5 bases at J; junction bases unmatched: 9. The CDR3 nucleotides read TGTGCCAGCAGCTGGACTAGCTTCCAGGGTACCGGGGAGCTGTTTTTT. The encoded protein is CASSWTSFQGTGELFF.

This chain connects TRBV28 to TRBJ2-2; D is possibly TRBD2 (6 bases). V lost 6 bases to trimming and J lost 5 bases, with 16 bases between them. The germline V gene encodes CDR1 MDHEN and CDR2 SYDVKM. The CDR3 has 15 residues. CDR3 in amino acids: CASRLSGAGTGELFF. CDR3 in DNA: TGTGCCAGCAGACTCTCGGGAGCTGGGACCGGGGAGCTGTTTTTT.

This clone was seen only once. This rearrangement joins TRBV11-2 to TRBJ2-7, with 7 bases identical to TRBD1. CDR3 length: 14 residues. Germline V CDR1 and CDR2: SGHAT, FQNNGV. Trimming removed 5 bases from V and 3 bases from J; junction bases left unmatched: 7. CDR3 in amino acids: CASSIYRGGYEQYF. CDR3 nucleotides: TGTGCCAGCAGCATCTACAGGGGTGGCTACGAGCAGTACTTC.

The chain's CDR3 is CAGQGTGNTIYF. In nucleotides, the CDR3 is TGTGCCGGTCAGGGAACTGGAAACACCATATATTTT. This chain links TRBV30 with TRBJ1-3, with D perhaps TRBD1 (5 bases). Trimming cost V 8 bases and J 2 bases, with 10 bases left between them. Germline V lookup: CDR1 GTSNPN, CDR2 SVGIG (reference sequence). The CDR3 totals 12 residues.

This clone was counted ten times or more. The chain combines TRBV24-1 with TRBJ2-1, with 9 bases identical to TRBD2. J was trimmed by 7 bases and V by 1 base; bases with no gene match: 7. Germline CDR1 is KGHDR and CDR2 is SFDVKD. The CDR3 loop spans 16 amino acids. This chain's CDR3 is CATSDFPSGRLNEQFF. The CDR3 bases are TGTGCCACCAGTGATTTCCCAAGCGGGAGGCTGAATGAGCAGTTCTTC.

This sequence joins TRBV27 and TRBJ2-2; a possible D gene is TRBD2 (6 bases). Germline-derived CDR1 and CDR2 are MNHEY and SMNVEV (reference sequence). Trimming left V 5 bases short and J 0 bases short, with 16 bases between. CDR3 length equals 17 residues. CDR3 loop: CASSPYGTLTNTGELFF. The CDR3 nucleotides are TGTGCCAGCAGTCCTTACGGGACTCTTACGAACACCGGGGAGCTGTTTTTT.

The V call is TRBV6-5, the J call TRBJ1-6; weak D call: TRBD1 (5 bases). Germline V gene lookup returns CDR1 MNHEY and CDR2 SVGAGI. The CDR3 is 15 amino acids. The V end was cut by 6 bases, the J end by 1 base, with 10 bases between. DNA for the CDR3: TGTGCCAGCAGCCATTCAGGGTCCTATAATTCACCCCTCCACTTT. Protein sequence: CASSHSGSYNSPLHF.

This chain links TRBV9 with TRBJ1-1, with D maybe TRBD1 (6 bases). This CDR3 comprises 14 residues. Germline V gene sequence: CDR1 SGDLS, CDR2 YYNGEE. With 0 bases removed from V and 1 base from J, the gap between germline ends came to 7 bases. CDR3 DNA sequence: TGTGCCAGCAGCGTAGGGACAGCGAACACTGAAGCTTTCTTT. It codes for CASSVGTANTEAFF.

The table lists this clone with a count of one. The chain employs TRBV30 and TRBJ2-7; possibly TRBD2 for D (5 bases). The germline CDR1 and CDR2 sequences are GTSNPN and SVGIG (reference sequence). The V and J ends lost 1 base and 6 bases respectively, with 19 bases between them. This CDR3 contains 15 residues. The DNA of the CDR3 is TGTGCCTGGAGTGACCCGTGGACTGGTCTACTCGAGCAGTACTTC. Residues: CAWSDPWTGLLEQYF.

This clone was recorded once. The chain recombines TRBV6-5 with TRBJ1-6; the D gene is possibly TRBD1 (6 bases). CDR3 size: 14 residues. Looked up from germline, CDR1 is MNHEY and CDR2 is SVGAGI. The ends were cut back, 4 bases at V and 14 bases at J, with 18 bases in the middle. CDR3 residues: CASSSTGPRRALHF. For the CDR3, the DNA is TGTGCCAGCAGTTCCACAGGGCCCCGCAGGGCCCTCCACTTT.

V is TRBV5-1 and J is TRBJ1-1; unclear D gene. CDR1 and CDR2 (germline): SGHRS, YFSETQ. V gave up 0 bases and J gave up 1 base, with 7 bases separating them. This CDR3 region has 14 residues. In nucleotides, the CDR3 is TGCGCCAGCAGCTTGGCCCAAGCGAACACTGAAGCTTTCTTT. Residues: CASSLAQANTEAFF. The full variable domain, in which reference TRBV5-1 and TRBJ1-1 provide the parts outside the CDR3, is KAGVTQTPRYLIKTRGQQVTLSCSPISGHRSVSWYQQTPGQGLQFLFEYFSETQRNKGNFPGRFSGRQFSNSRSEMNVSTLELGDSALYLCASSLAQANTEAFFGQGTRLTVV.

This chain uses TRBV27 with TRBJ2-1; no clear D gene. Germline CDR1 and CDR2: MNHEY and SMNVEV (reference sequence). The CDR3 covers 14 residues. The V end was cut by 4 bases, the J end by 2 bases, with 9 bases between. CDR3 bases: TGTGCCAGCAGTTCTCAAACAGCCTACAATGAGCAGTTCTTC. It codes for CASSSQTAYNEQFF.

The chain carries TRBV6-6 and TRBJ2-1; TRBD1 matches at 7 bases. V was pared by 2 bases and J by 6 bases, with 1 base of the junction left unmatched. The germline gives CDR1 MNHNY, CDR2 SVGAGI (reference sequence). The CDR3 totals 13 residues. CDR3 sequence reads: CASSYRQGNEQFF. The CDR3 DNA is TGTGCCAGCAGTTACAGACAGGGCAATGAGCAGTTCTTC.

This chain connects TRBV28 to TRBJ2-7; tentative D call: TRBD1 (7 bases). V lost 2 bases and J lost 5, with 28 bases in between. The length of the CDR3 is 19 residues. Germline-derived CDR1 and CDR2 are MDHEN and SYDVKM. The CDR3 protein is CASSLNLRGTADNPHEQYF. The CDR3 DNA sequence: TGTGCCAGCAGTTTAAACCTTCGGGGGACAGCTGATAATCCCCACGAGCAGTACTTC.

This sequence joins TRBV18 and TRBJ2-7, with D perhaps matching TRBD1 (6 bases). CDR1 is KGHSH and CDR2 is LQKENI in the germline V gene. The V gene lost 3 bases and the J gene lost 0 bases, with 15 bases spanning the gap. The CDR3 has 16 amino acids. The CDR3 bases are TGTGCCAGCTCACCCCGTTGGGACACCATCTCCTACGAGCAGTACTTC. It encodes CASSPRWDTISYEQYF. Drawing the rest from reference TRBV18 and TRBJ2-7, the complete variable domain is NAGVMQNPRHLVRRRGQEARLRCSPMKGHSHVYWYRQLPEEGLKFMVYLQKENIIDESGMPKERFSAEFPKEGPSILRIQQVVRGDSAAYFCASSPRWDTISYEQYFGPGTRLTVT.

The chain joins TRBV14 to TRBJ2-5; D uncertain. Germline-derived CDR1 and CDR2 are SGHDN and FVKESK. The length of the CDR3 is 14 residues. Trimming removed 1 base from V and 5 bases from J, with 11 bases in between. The CDR3, as DNA: TGTGCCAGCAGCCAAGGGGCCAGATCGGAGACCCAGTACTTC. Translating it yields CASSQGARSETQYF.

The chain is built from TRBV28 and TRBJ2-7; tentatively, D is TRBD2 (6 bases). This CDR3 spans 13 amino acids. The germline V gene encodes CDR1 MDHEN and CDR2 SYDVKM. Trimming stripped 5 bases from V and 7 bases from J, with 15 bases between. In nucleotides, the CDR3 is TGTGCCAGCAGTATCCTACTAGCTACAGAGCAGTACTTC. It is translated as CASSILLATEQYF.

This clone was recorded once. The rearrangement joins TRBV5-1 to TRBJ2-7, with a tentative D call TRBD1 (5 bases). Per germline, CDR1 SGHRS and CDR2 YFSETQ. This CDR3 spans 15 amino acids. Trimming took off 8 bases at V and 5 bases at J, with 23 bases between the two ends. CDR3: CASMPRWGRENEQYF. In nucleotides, the CDR3 is TGCGCCAGTATGCCGCGGTGGGGCAGGGAAAACGAGCAGTACTTC.

This clone was recorded only once. The gene calls are TRBV7-9 and TRBJ1-2; 9 nucleotides match TRBD1. CDR3 size: 17 residues. The germline V gene has CDR1 SEHNR and CDR2 FQNEAQ (reference sequence). J lost 3 bases, V lost 3 bases, and 11 bases had no gene match. The CDR3 bases are TGTGCCAGCAGCTTGCCCCGGGACAGGGTTTCGGACTATGGCTACACCTTC. Amino acid sequence: CASSLPRDRVSDYGYTF.

The chain has TRBV10-2 and TRBJ2-5; 7 bases line up with TRBD2. V lost 2 bases and J lost 4; bases outside the gene matches: 4. Germline assignment: CDR1 WSHSY and CDR2 SAAADI. CDR3 length: 14 amino acids. The CDR3 is CASSEDPGGETQYF. In nucleotides, the CDR3 is TGCGCCAGCAGTGAGGACCCGGGAGGAGAGACCCAGTACTTC.